A selection of T cell receptor beta chains follows, all from one sample in a study of human T cells and chemical hapten exposure. TCRdb passed the RACE reads through MiXCR, listing each CDR3 protein once. The data contain approximately 100,000 distinct CDR3 sequences, approximately 10% of them singletons. Specimen: whole blood, collected in connection with sensitization to the hapten diphenylcyclopropenone (DPC). The receptors come from a middle-aged woman with alopecia areata. Some clones in this sample may be carry-over from other donors' samples. Both conserved end residues are part of each CDR3. A D gene is named only where the DNA matches it firmly. Rows may omit the clone size; those that give it use once, few, many or a size class.

TRBV15	TRBJ1-2	-	TRBD1	CATSSGTGGSGYTF	TGTGCCACCAGCAGCGGGACAGGGGGTAGTGGCTACACCTTC
TRBV20-1	TRBJ1-4	few	-	CSAYTGNHEKLFF	TGCAGTGCGTATACCGGGAACCATGAAAAACTGTTTTTT
TRBV4-1	TRBJ2-5	many	-	CASSQVGSPAQETQYF	TGCGCCAGCAGCCAAGTAGGGTCCCCAGCCCAAGAGACCCAGTACTTC
TRBV20-1	TRBJ2-7	-	TRBD2	CSARPLAGGSYEQYF	TGCAGTGCTAGACCGCTAGCGGGAGGATCCTACGAGCAGTACTTC
TRBV3-1	TRBJ2-7	many	TRBD1	CASSHRTGVYEQYF	TGTGCCAGCAGCCATAGGACAGGGGTCTACGAGCAGTACTTC
TRBV18	TRBJ1-1	few	TRBD1	CASSPDRRGNTEAFF	TGTGCCAGCTCACCGGACAGGAGGGGGAACACTGAAGCTTTCTTT
TRBV6-2/TRBV6-3	TRBJ2-1	many	-	CASTKLTQPNEQFF	TGTGCCAGCACCAAGTTAACCCAACCCAATGAGCAGTTCTTC
TRBV19	TRBJ2-1	few	-	CASSKVVEAGEQFF	TGTGCCAGTAGTAAGGTAGTCGAAGCCGGAGAGCAGTTCTTC
TRBV19	TRBJ1-4	few	-	CASSATRGGNYEKLFF	TGTGCCAGTAGTGCGACGCGGGGGGGTAATTACGAAAAACTGTTTTTT
TRBV7-2	TRBJ2-5	many	-	CASSRGTVQETQYF	TGTGCCAGCAGCAGAGGGACTGTCCAAGAGACCCAGTACTTC
TRBV11-2	TRBJ1-6	few	-	CASSPSRDVNSPLHF	TGTGCCAGCAGCCCGAGCCGGGACGTAAATTCACCCCTCCACTTT
TRBV20-1	TRBJ2-7	few	TRBD1	CSARRMTRQGNEQYF	TGCAGTGCTAGACGAATGACCAGACAGGGAAACGAGCAGTACTTC
TRBV5-1	TRBJ2-1	-	TRBD2	CASSLAGSGANEQFF	TGCGCCAGCAGCTTGGCCGGTAGCGGGGCCAATGAGCAGTTCTTC
TRBV20-1	TRBJ2-7	many	TRBD1	CSARGDRSHREQYF	TGCAGTGCTAGAGGGGACAGGTCCCATAGGGAGCAGTACTTC
TRBV2	TRBJ2-3	many	TRBD2	CASSDLAGVEDTQYF	TGTGCCAGCAGTGATCTAGCGGGAGTTGAAGATACGCAGTATTTT
TRBV7-9	TRBJ2-3	few	-	CASSLDGTDTQYF	TGTGCCAGCAGCTTAGACGGGACAGATACGCAGTATTTT
TRBV19	TRBJ2-1	many	TRBD1	CASSRGTGVYNEQFF	TGTGCCAGTAGTAGGGGGACAGGGGTGTACAATGAGCAGTTCTTC
TRBV7-2	TRBJ1-5	-	-	CASSQTGTLSNQPQHF	TGTGCCAGCAGCCAGACCGGGACACTTAGCAATCAGCCCCAGCATTTT
TRBV19	TRBJ1-5	many	-	CASTSPGEANQPQHF	TGTGCCAGTACCTCGCCGGGGGAGGCCAATCAGCCCCAGCATTTT
TRBV7-2	TRBJ2-1	many	TRBD2	CASSFSSGREVF	TGTGCCAGCAGCTTCTCTAGCGGGAGGGAAGTTTTC
TRBV6-2/TRBV6-3	TRBJ2-1	few	-	CASSYSSRSYNEQFF	TGTGCCAGCAGTTACTCTAGCCGGTCCTACAATGAGCAGTTCTTC
TRBV7-2	TRBJ1-4	few	TRBD1	CASSLRGQGAPTNEKLFF	TGTGCCAGCAGCTTACGGGGCCAGGGGGCCCCAACTAATGAAAAACTGTTTTTT
TRBV4-3	TRBJ1-6	many	-	CASSQVGQRSNSPLHF	TGCGCCAGCAGCCAAGTTGGACAGCGTAGTAATTCACCCCTCCACTTT
TRBV28	TRBJ1-1	many	TRBD1	CASRYQGAPNTEAFF	TGTGCCAGCAGGTACCAGGGGGCACCGAACACTGAAGCTTTCTTT
TRBV19	TRBJ1-5	-	TRBD1	CASSMTPGQGNQPQHF	TGTGCCAGTAGTATGACCCCTGGACAGGGAAATCAGCCCCAGCATTTT
TRBV5-5	TRBJ1-6	few	TRBD1	CASKTGEENSPLHF	TGTGCCAGCAAGACAGGGGAGGAAAATTCACCCCTCCATTTT
TRBV5-6	TRBJ2-5	few	-	CASSFGPDGTQYF	TGTGCCAGCAGCTTCGGCCCCGATGGGACCCAGTACTTC
TRBV2	TRBJ2-1	few	-	CASSPLLGSNEQFF	TGTGCCAGCAGTCCTCTGCTCGGGAGTAATGAGCAGTTCTTC
TRBV5-6	TRBJ1-2	few	-	CASSHATNYGYTF	TGTGCCAGCAGCCACGCTACTAACTATGGCTACACCTTC
TRBV2	TRBJ2-2	-	TRBD1	CASSGPGTGLDPELFF	TGTGCCAGCAGTGGCCCCGGGACAGGGCTGGACCCAGAGCTGTTTTTT
TRBV3-1	TRBJ2-5	-	-	CASSLIFETQYF	TGTGCCAGCAGCCTGATCTTTGAGACCCAGTACTTC
TRBV6-5	TRBJ1-6	-	-	CASSFSRGGDSPLHF	TGTGCCAGCAGTTTTTCCAGGGGAGGGGATTCACCCCTCCACTTT
TRBV14	TRBJ1-1	few	-	CASSYRDLNTEAFF	TGTGCCAGCAGCTACCGGGACCTGAACACTGAAGCTTTCTTT
TRBV12-3/TRBV12-4	TRBJ2-4	-	TRBD2	CASSFKAGDLAKNIQYF	TGTGCCAGCAGTTTTAAGGCGGGGGACTTAGCCAAAAACATTCAGTACTTC
TRBV7-2	TRBJ1-3	-	-	CASRQDQNSGNTIYF	TGTGCCAGCAGACAAGATCAGAACTCTGGAAACACCATATATTTT
TRBV20-1	TRBJ2-7	-	-	CSASGPGQGGEQYF	TGCAGTGCTAGTGGGCCAGGACAGGGAGGGGAGCAGTACTTC
TRBV12-3/TRBV12-4	TRBJ1-1	-	-	CASSSGPLEAEAFF	TGTGCCAGCAGCTCTGGACCTCTCGAGGCTGAAGCTTTCTTT
TRBV6-1	TRBJ2-2	-	-	CASSEFRAGELFF	TGTGCCAGCAGTGAATTTAGGGCCGGGGAGCTGTTTTTT
TRBV9	TRBJ1-2	few	-	CASSQITERYGYTF	TGTGCCAGCAGCCAGATCACGGAACGCTATGGCTACACCTTC
TRBV24-1	TRBJ2-3	few	-	CATSDSREPRTDTQYF	TGTGCCACCAGTGATTCACGGGAGCCGCGCACAGATACGCAGTATTTT
TRBV5-1	TRBJ2-2	many	TRBD1	CASTALDRDNGGELFF	TGCGCCAGCACCGCTTTGGACAGGGACAATGGCGGGGAGCTGTTTTTT
TRBV18	TRBJ1-1	many	-	CASSLQKGVNTEAFF	TGTGCCAGCTCACTACAGAAGGGGGTGAACACTGAAGCTTTCTTT
TRBV6-5	TRBJ1-3	many	TRBD1	CASSSNRGGTGTGNTIYF	TGTGCCAGCAGTTCCAACCGGGGGGGGACAGGGACTGGAAACACCATATATTTT
TRBV30	TRBJ2-7	few	-	CAWSGAGSVYEQYF	TGTGCCTGGAGTGGGGCGGGGTCCGTCTACGAGCAGTACTTC
TRBV18	TRBJ2-1	-	-	CASSPGRGPYNEQFF	TGTGCCAGCTCACCGGGGCGGGGGCCCTACAATGAGCAGTTCTTC